The entry below gives a single T cell receptor (beta chain) sequence along with its context. What it binds is unknown. The germline gives CDR1 MNHNS, CDR2 SASEGT. The CDR3 spans 15 residues. V shed 4 bases, J shed 2 bases, and the junction held 4 bases outside the gene matches. Separate from the approximately 670-subject first cohort was the approximately 130-subject validation cohort, to which the donors belonged. This record belongs to a study of cytomegalovirus exposure and HLA in healthy donors. Notes on the study in general: Among the CMV-associated chains, three were confirmed in vitro as specific for CMV antigens. The study labeled roughly 160 TCR beta chains cytomegalovirus-associated. It was found in a later analysis that first-cohort TCR clusters tended to co-occur in the 120 validation repertoires.

Sequenced by immunoSEQ multiplex PCR; TCRdb stores in-frame clones only, minus some. This sample has about 110,000 clones, with approximately 96% found just once. The rearrangement uses TRBV6-1 and TRBJ2-7; TRBD1 aligns across 11 bases. The source is a woman aged 18-35 years in good health and CMV-seronegative. The sample taken for sequencing was PBMCs. Here the CDR3 reads CASSGQDRGPYEQYF. The CDR3 DNA sequence: TGTGCCAGCAGTGGCCAGGACAGGGGGCCCTACGAGCAGTACTTC.